The rows below give T cell receptor beta chains drawn from one sample of a study of blood T cell repertoires in COVID-19. The repertoire was sequenced with immunoSEQ multiplex PCR; TCRdb's copy has only in-frame clones and lacks some. Of roughly 140,000 clones listed, 65% to 85% are singletons. The material sequenced was peripheral blood. These receptors all stem from a man between 60 and 75 years old with active or convalescent COVID-19. Each CDR3 is given with its conserved first and last residue. The D gene is left open where the match is weak. Clone size is shown for a subset of rows, as once, few, many or a class of expanded clone.

j_gene | abundance | v_gene | d_gene | len | CDR3nt | CDR3aa
TRBJ2-3 | - | TRBV3-1/TRBV3-2 | - | 14 | TGTGCCAGCAGCCACCCCCTACAGGCTGAGGCGCAGTATTTT | CASSHPLQAEAQYF
TRBJ1-6 | few | TRBV4-1 | - | 15 | TGCGCCAGCAGCCAAGATTCAGGCGCCAATTCACCCCTCCACTTT | CASSQDSGANSPLHF
TRBJ2-5 | - | TRBV6-2/TRBV6-3 | - | 14 | TGTGCCAGCAGCCCTGGTGGCTCCCAAGAGACCCAGTACTTC | CASSPGGSQETQYF
TRBJ2-5 | - | TRBV7-2 | - | 15 | TGTGCCAGCAGCTCCACCCACCTACTCCGGGAGACCCAGTACTTC | CASSSTHLLRETQYF
TRBJ1-2 | - | TRBV18 | TRBD1 | 15 | TGTGCCAGCTCACCTGGACAGGGAGCTAACTATGGCTACACCTTC | CASSPGQGANYGYTF
TRBJ1-2 | - | TRBV14 | - | 12 | TGTGCCAGCAGCCCCACAGGTGATGGCTACACCTTC | CASSPTGDGYTF
TRBJ2-3 | - | TRBV18 | - | 16 | TGTGCCAGCTCCGGGGGAACCGCGGGGCGCACAGATACGCAGTATTTT | CASSGGTAGRTDTQYF
TRBJ2-1 | few | TRBV7-3 | - | 17 | TGTGCCAGCAGCTTAAATGGGCGGCCGACTAGTAACAATGAGCAGTTCTTC | CASSLNGRPTSNNEQFF
TRBJ2-2 | - | TRBV29-1 | - | 14 | TGCAGCGCATCCCAGGGTTTTAACACCGGGGAGCTGTTTTTT | CSASQGFNTGELFF
TRBJ1-1 | - | TRBV29-1 | - | 13 | TGCAGCGTTGAAGAACAGATCAACACTGAAGCTTTCTTT | CSVEEQINTEAFF
TRBJ1-6 | - | TRBV4-3 | - | 16 | TGCGCCAGCAGCCAAGATTGGGCAGCTCATAATTCACCCCTCCACTTT | CASSQDWAAHNSPLHF
TRBJ2-1 | - | TRBV3-1/TRBV3-2 | TRBD2 | 15 | TGTGCCAGCAGCCAAGACTCTAGCGGGGCCAATGAGCAGTTCTTC | CASSQDSSGANEQFF
TRBJ2-5 | - | TRBV28 | - | 13 | TGTGCCAGCAGTCGATCAGGGCAAGAGACCCAGTACTTC | CASSRSGQETQYF
TRBJ1-5 | - | TRBV28 | TRBD1 | 15 | TGTGCCAGCAAAGTTACAGGGGGCCTCAATCAGCCCCAGCATTTT | CASKVTGGLNQPQHF
TRBJ2-3 | - | TRBV7-3 | - | 17 | TGTGCCAGCAGCTTAAGTGCCCTAGCGTTCACGGGGGATACGCAGTATTTT | CASSLSALAFTGDTQYF
TRBJ1-2 | - | TRBV7-2 | - | 11 | TGTGCCAGCAGCTCAGGGATTGGCTACACCTTC | CASSSGIGYTF
TRBJ2-7 | - | TRBV27 | TRBD1 | 15 | TGTGCCTCAAAGGCTGCCGGGACAGCCTCCTACGAGCAGTACTTC | CASKAAGTASYEQYF
TRBJ2-1 | - | TRBV6-4 | TRBD1 | 13 | TGTGCCAGCAGCCTGGAGAGGGGGCGGGAGCAGTTCTTC | CASSLERGREQFF
TRBJ1-6 | once | TRBV19 | TRBD1 | 14 | TGTGCCAGTAGTGTCGGGACAGCTAATTCACCCCTCCACTTT | CASSVGTANSPLHF
TRBJ1-2 | - | TRBV18 | - | 14 | TGTGCCAGCTCAGCCCCAGGGGCTCTCGGTGGCTACACCTTC | CASSAPGALGGYTF
TRBJ2-1 | - | TRBV7-3 | TRBD2 | 16 | TGTGCCAGCAGCCTAAGTCTAGCGGGAAGGGGGAATGAGCAGTTCTTC | CASSLSLAGRGNEQFF
TRBJ1-5 | many | TRBV7-2 | - | 14 | TGTGCCAGCAGCTCCGGGAGAGCCCGGTCAGCCCAGCATTTT | CASSSGRARSAQHF
TRBJ1-5 | - | TRBV28 | - | 13 | TGTGCCAGCATCCAGGGTGGCAATCAGCCCCAGCATTTT | CASIQGGNQPQHF
TRBJ2-1 | - | TRBV30 | TRBD2 | 15 | TGTGCCTGGAGTCGTGGCCTAGCGGGAGGGAATGAGCAGTTCTTC | CAWSRGLAGGNEQFF
TRBJ1-6 | - | TRBV9 | - | 15 | TGTGCCAGCAGCGTAGGGAGGTCCTATAATTCACCCCTCCACTTT | CASSVGRSYNSPLHF
TRBJ1-3 | - | TRBV7-2 | - | 14 | TGTGCCAGCAGCTTAGTCCCAGGTGGAAACACCATATATTTT | CASSLVPGGNTIYF
TRBJ1-2 | - | TRBV27 | TRBD1 | 14 | TGTGCCAGCAGTTTAAACAGGGGGGATGGTGGCTACACCTTC | CASSLNRGDGGYTF
TRBJ1-3 | - | TRBV14 | - | 15 | TGTGCCAGCAGCCAGGTGCGGGGTTACGGAAACACCATATATTTT | CASSQVRGYGNTIYF
TRBJ2-7 | - | TRBV9 | TRBD2 | 16 | TGTGCCAGCAGCGTAGCGGCTAGCGGGAGAGGGTACGAGCAGTACTTC | CASSVAASGRGYEQYF
TRBJ2-7 | - | TRBV30 | TRBD2 | 16 | TGTGCCTGGAGGGGACCCGGGCAGGGAGGGTCCTACGAGCAGTACTTC | CAWRGPGQGGSYEQYF
TRBJ1-5 | - | TRBV10-3 | TRBD1 | 15 | TGTGCCATCAGTGACGACAGGGATAGCAATCAGCCCCAGCATTTT | CAISDDRDSNQPQHF
TRBJ2-5 | - | TRBV5-6 | TRBD2 | 16 | TGTGCCAGCAGCTTGGGACTAGCGGGAGCGGGAGAGACCCAGTACTTC | CASSLGLAGAGETQYF
TRBJ2-3 | - | TRBV6-5 | TRBD2 | 14 | TGTGCCAGCACTGTGACTAGCGGCACAGATACGCAGTATTTT | CASTVTSGTDTQYF
TRBJ2-3 | few | TRBV30 | TRBD2 | 15 | TGTGCCTGGAAATCCAGCGGGAGGGCCTGGGATACGCAGTATTTT | CAWKSSGRAWDTQYF
TRBJ1-6 | - | TRBV11-2 | - | 16 | TGTGCCAGCAGCTTAATCAGCGGACCTAATAATTCACCCCTCCACTTT | CASSLISGPNNSPLHF
TRBJ2-3 | - | TRBV10-3 | TRBD2 | 16 | TGTGCCATCAGTGGGACTAGTTCACAACGCACAGATACGCAGTATTTT | CAISGTSSQRTDTQYF
TRBJ2-7 | - | TRBV7-2 | TRBD2 | 13 | TGTGCCAGCAGCTTAAGTTCTAGCGGCGAGCAGTACTTC | CASSLSSSGEQYF
TRBJ1-3 | few | TRBV5-1 | - | 16 | TGCGCCAGCAGCCCTAACTCAGGCGGGTCTGGAAACACCATATATTTT | CASSPNSGGSGNTIYF
TRBJ2-3 | - | TRBV5-1 | TRBD1 | 14 | TGCGCCAGCAGCCAAACAGACAGGGTAGATACGCAGTATTTT | CASSQTDRVDTQYF
TRBJ1-5 | - | TRBV19 | - | 14 | TGTGCCAGTAGGGACCGATCCAGCGGTCAGCCCCAGCATTTT | CASRDRSSGQPQHF
TRBJ1-1 | - | TRBV30 | TRBD1 | 13 | TGTGCCTGGAGGACAGGGCGGAACACTGAAGCTTTCTTT | CAWRTGRNTEAFF
TRBJ1-1 | - | TRBV9 | - | 12 | TGTGCCAGCAGCCCGGACATGACTGAAGCTTTCTTT | CASSPDMTEAFF
TRBJ1-1 | - | TRBV18 | TRBD1 | 15 | TGTGCCAGCTCCGACAACAGGGGCCAGAACACTGAAGCTTTCTTT | CASSDNRGQNTEAFF
TRBJ2-1 | once | TRBV28 | - | 15 | TGTGCCAGCAGCGAAGGAGGTAGTTTCTACAATGAGCAGTTCTTC | CASSEGGSFYNEQFF
TRBJ1-2 | - | TRBV9 | TRBD1 | 11 | TGTGCCTCGACAGGGGGCTTGGGCTACACCTTC | CASTGGLGYTF
TRBJ1-2 | few | TRBV11-2 | TRBD1 | 19 | TGTGCCAGCAGCTCCCAAGGGACAGGCCTACTCATACGAGGATATGGCTACACCTTC | CASSSQGTGLLIRGYGYTF
TRBJ2-5 | - | TRBV30 | TRBD2 | 14 | TGTGCCTGGAGTATAGCGGGAGTCAAAGAGACCCAGTACTTC | CAWSIAGVKETQYF
TRBJ1-3 | - | TRBV7-2 | - | 16 | TGTGCCAGCAGCTTAGCGGGGAGGAGCTCTGGAAACACCATATATTTT | CASSLAGRSSGNTIYF
TRBJ1-6 | - | TRBV5-1 | TRBD1 | 14 | TGCGCCAGCAGCCCGGACAGGTCTAATTCACCCCTCCACTTT | CASSPDRSNSPLHF
TRBJ2-3 | - | TRBV2 | TRBD2 | 12 | TGTGCCGGGGGGGGGAACCGGGATACGCAGTATTTT | CAGGGNRDTQYF
TRBJ1-5 | once | TRBV9 | - | 15 | TGTGCCAGCAGCGTAGGGCAGGGGCACAATCAGCCCCAGCATTTT | CASSVGQGHNQPQHF
TRBJ1-1 | - | TRBV15 | - | 16 | TGTGCCACCAGCAGAGATTCGTACACACTGAACACTGAAGCTTTCTTT | CATSRDSYTLNTEAFF
TRBJ2-3 | - | TRBV15 | TRBD1 | 15 | TGTGCCACCAGCGGAACAGGGGGCCGGGCAGATACGCAGTATTTT | CATSGTGGRADTQYF
TRBJ2-1 | - | TRBV6-2/TRBV6-3 | - | 13 | TGTGCCAGCAGTTTTAGCTCCTACAATGAGCAGTTCTTC | CASSFSSYNEQFF
TRBJ2-7 | - | TRBV6-2/TRBV6-3 | TRBD2 | 16 | TGTGCCAGCAGTTCACACCCGGGACTAGTTGCCGACGAGCAGTACTTC | CASSSHPGLVADEQYF
TRBJ2-5 | - | TRBV18 | - | 15 | TGTGCCAGCTCACCACCTTTAGGGGTCCAAGAGACCCAGTACTTC | CASSPPLGVQETQYF
TRBJ1-2 | many | TRBV13 | - | 12 | TGTGCCAGCAGCTTGGGGGGCTATGGCTACACCTTC | CASSLGGYGYTF
TRBJ2-1 | - | TRBV10-3 | TRBD2 | 12 | TGTGCCATCAATCGGGGGGACAATGAGCAGTTCTTC | CAINRGDNEQFF
TRBJ2-2 | - | TRBV5-1 | - | 16 | TGCGCCAGCAGCCCGACTAGATCTGGTAGCACCGGGGAGCTGTTTTTT | CASSPTRSGSTGELFF
TRBJ2-7 | once | TRBV11-2 | TRBD2 | 19 | TGTGCCAGCAGCTTAGTCGAAGGACTAGCGGGACTAGGCTCCTACGAGCAGTACTTC | CASSLVEGLAGLGSYEQYF